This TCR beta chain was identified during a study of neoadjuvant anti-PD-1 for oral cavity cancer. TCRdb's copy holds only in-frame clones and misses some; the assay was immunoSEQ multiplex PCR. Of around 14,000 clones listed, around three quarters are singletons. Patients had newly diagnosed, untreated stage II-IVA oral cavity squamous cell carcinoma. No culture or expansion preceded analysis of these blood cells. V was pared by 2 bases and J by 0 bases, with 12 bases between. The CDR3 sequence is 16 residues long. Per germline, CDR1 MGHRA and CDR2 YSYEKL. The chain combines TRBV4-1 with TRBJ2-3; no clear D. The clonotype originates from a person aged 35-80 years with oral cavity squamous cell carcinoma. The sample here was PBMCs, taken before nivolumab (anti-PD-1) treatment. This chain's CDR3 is CASSQYWAHSTDTQYF. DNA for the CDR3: TGCGCCAGCAGCCAATACTGGGCCCACAGCACAGATACGCAGTATTTT.